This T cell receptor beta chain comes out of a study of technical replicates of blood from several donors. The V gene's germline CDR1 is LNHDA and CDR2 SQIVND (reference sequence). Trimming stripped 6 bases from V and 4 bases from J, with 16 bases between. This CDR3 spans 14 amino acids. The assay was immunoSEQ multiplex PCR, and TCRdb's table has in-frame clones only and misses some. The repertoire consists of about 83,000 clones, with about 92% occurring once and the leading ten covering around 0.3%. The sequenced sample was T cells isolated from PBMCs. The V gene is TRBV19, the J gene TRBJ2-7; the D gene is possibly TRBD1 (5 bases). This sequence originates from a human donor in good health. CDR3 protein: CASSLTLPGYEQYF. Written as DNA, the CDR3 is TGTGCCAGTAGCCTTACTCTACCAGGGTACGAGCAGTACTTC.